Given below is one TCR beta chain in context. This record comes from a study of blood T cell repertoires in COVID-19. Measured with immunoSEQ multiplex PCR; TCRdb has only the in-frame clones, and not every one. The sample contains 120,000 or so clones, 70% to 90% of which appear only once. The ends were cut back, 2 bases at V and 13 bases at J, with 18 bases in the middle. The CDR3 consists of 13 residues. Germline CDR1 reads SGHTA; CDR2 reads FQGNSA. The sequenced sample was peripheral blood. The origin of this receptor is a man in his forties or fifties with acute or convalescent COVID-19. The chain combines TRBV7-2 with TRBJ2-7; the D gene is possibly TRBD2 (6 bases). The CDR3 coding sequence is TGTGCCAGCAGCTTATTCGGGGCACTAGCTAGCTACTTC. Translated: CASSLFGALASYF.